This TCR beta chain was sequenced in a study of Tregs in tolerant kidney transplant recipients. Measured with immunoSEQ multiplex PCR; TCRdb has only the in-frame clones, and not every one. This table has tens of thousands of clones, roughly 90% appearing once. A remark on this clone: Its antigen is unknown.

Study-wide results and limits: No direct test of biological reproducibility was done here.

This CDR3 is built from 11 residues. CDR1 SGHTA and CDR2 FQGNSA come from the germline V gene. V was clipped by 5 bases and J by 4 bases, with 5 bases between them. This chain connects TRBV7-2 to TRBJ1-1; no reliable D call. This sequence was found in a human donor who received a combined kidney and bone marrow transplant. Sample: Tregs from blood, taken before the transplant. Here the CDR3 reads CASSGVTEAFF. CDR3 in DNA: TGTGCCAGCAGCGGGGTCACTGAAGCTTTCTTT.